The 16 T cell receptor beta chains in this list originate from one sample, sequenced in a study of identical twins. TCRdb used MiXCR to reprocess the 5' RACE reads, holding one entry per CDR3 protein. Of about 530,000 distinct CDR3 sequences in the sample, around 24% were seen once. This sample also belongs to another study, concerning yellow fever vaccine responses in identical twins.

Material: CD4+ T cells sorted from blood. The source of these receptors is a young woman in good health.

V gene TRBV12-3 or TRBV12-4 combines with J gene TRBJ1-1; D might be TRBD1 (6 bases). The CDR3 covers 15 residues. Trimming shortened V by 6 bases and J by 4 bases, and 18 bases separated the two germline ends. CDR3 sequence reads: CASSQNRARGTEAFF. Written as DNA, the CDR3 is TGTGCCAGCAGCCAAAACAGGGCCAGAGGCACTGAAGCTTTCTTT.

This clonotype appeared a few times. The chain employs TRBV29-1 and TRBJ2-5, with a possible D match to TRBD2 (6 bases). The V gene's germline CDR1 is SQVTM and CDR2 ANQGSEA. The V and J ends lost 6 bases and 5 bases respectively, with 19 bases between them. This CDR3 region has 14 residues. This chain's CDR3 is CSVAGTEGLETQYF. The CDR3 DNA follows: TGCAGCGTCGCCGGGACTGAAGGGCTCGAGACCCAGTACTTC.

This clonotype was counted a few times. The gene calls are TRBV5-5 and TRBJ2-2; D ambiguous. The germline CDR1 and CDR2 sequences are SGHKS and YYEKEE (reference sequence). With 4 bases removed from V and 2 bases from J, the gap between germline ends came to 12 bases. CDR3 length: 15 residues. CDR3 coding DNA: TGTGCCAGCAGCCCCCGTTGGGGAAACACCGGGGAGCTGTTTTTT. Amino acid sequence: CASSPRWGNTGELFF.

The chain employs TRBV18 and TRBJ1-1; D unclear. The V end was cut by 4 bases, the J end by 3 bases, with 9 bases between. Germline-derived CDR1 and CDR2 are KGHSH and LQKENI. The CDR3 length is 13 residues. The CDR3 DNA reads TGTGCCAGCTCACGGATCCCTTACACTGAAGCTTTCTTT. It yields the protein CASSRIPYTEAFF.

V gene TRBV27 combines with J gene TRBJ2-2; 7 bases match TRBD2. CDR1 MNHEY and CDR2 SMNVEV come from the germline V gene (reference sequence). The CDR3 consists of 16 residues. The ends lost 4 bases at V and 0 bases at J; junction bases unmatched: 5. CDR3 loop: CASSSSGLTNTGELFF. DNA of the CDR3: TGTGCCAGCAGTTCATCGGGACTAACGAACACCGGGGAGCTGTTTTTT.

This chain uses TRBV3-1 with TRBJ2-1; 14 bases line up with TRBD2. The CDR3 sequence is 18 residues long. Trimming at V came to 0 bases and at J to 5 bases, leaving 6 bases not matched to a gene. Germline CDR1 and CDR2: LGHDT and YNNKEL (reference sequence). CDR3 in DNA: TGTGCCAGCAGCCAAGATCGGACTAGCGGGGGGATCGACAATGAGCAGTTCTTC. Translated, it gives CASSQDRTSGGIDNEQFF.

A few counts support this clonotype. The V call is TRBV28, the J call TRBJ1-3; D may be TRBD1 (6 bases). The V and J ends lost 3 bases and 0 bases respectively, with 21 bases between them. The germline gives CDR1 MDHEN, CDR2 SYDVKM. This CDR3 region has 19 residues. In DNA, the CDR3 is TGTGCCAGCAGTTTTTCGGCTTCGGCGGGGGCAAGCTCTGGAAACACCATATATTTT. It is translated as CASSFSASAGASSGNTIYF.

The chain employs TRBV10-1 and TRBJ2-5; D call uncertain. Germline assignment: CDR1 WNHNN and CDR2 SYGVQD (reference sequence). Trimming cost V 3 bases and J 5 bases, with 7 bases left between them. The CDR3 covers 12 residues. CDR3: CASSDVSETQYF. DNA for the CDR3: TGCGCCAGCAGTGATGTTTCGGAGACCCAGTACTTC.

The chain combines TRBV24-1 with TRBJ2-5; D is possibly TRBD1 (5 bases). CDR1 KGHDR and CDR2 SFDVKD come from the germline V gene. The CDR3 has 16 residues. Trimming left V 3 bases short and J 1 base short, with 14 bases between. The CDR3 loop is CATSDNRQSAQETQYF. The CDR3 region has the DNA TGTGCCACCAGTGATAACCGACAGTCCGCCCAAGAGACCCAGTACTTC.

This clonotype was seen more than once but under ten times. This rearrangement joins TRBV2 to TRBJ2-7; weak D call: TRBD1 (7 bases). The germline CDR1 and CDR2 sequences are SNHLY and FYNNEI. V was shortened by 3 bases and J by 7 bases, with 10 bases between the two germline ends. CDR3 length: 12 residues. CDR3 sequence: CASSDRGEEQYF. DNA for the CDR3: TGTGCCAGCAGTGACAGGGGGGAGGAGCAGTACTTC.

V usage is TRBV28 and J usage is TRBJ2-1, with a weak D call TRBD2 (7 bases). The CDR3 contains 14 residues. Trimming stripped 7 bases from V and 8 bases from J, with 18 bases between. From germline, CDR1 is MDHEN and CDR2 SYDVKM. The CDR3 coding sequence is TGTGCCAGCAAGTTCCCGGGGGGCCGGGATGAGCAGTTCTTC. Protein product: CASKFPGGRDEQFF.

The CDR3 DNA follows: TGCGCCAGCAGCTTGGCCAGGGCAACCCTGAGCTCCTACGAGCAGTACTTC. It translates to CASSLARATLSSYEQYF. V gene TRBV5-1 combines with J gene TRBJ2-7; possibly TRBD1 for D (5 bases). Germline CDR1 reads SGHRS; CDR2 reads YFSETQ. The ends were cut back, 0 bases at V and 0 bases at J, with 16 bases in the middle. This CDR3 has 17 amino acids.

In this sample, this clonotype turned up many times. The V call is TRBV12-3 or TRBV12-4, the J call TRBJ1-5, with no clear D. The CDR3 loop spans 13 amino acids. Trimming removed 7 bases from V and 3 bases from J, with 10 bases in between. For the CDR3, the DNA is TGTGCCAGCACCAATGATCCCAATCAGCCCCAGCATTTT. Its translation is CASTNDPNQPQHF.

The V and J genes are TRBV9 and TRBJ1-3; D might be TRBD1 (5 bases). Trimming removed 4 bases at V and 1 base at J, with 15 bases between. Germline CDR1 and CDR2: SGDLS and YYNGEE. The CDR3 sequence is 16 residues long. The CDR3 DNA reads TGTGCCAGCAGCACCGGGGCGTTCGGATCTGGAAACACCATATATTTT. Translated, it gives CASSTGAFGSGNTIYF.

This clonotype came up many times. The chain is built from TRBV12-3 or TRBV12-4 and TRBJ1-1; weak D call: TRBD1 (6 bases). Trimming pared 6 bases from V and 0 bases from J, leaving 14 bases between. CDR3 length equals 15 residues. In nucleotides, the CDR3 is TGTGCCAGCAGCCCTAGGGGGAGATTGAACACTGAAGCTTTCTTT. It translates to CASSPRGRLNTEAFF.

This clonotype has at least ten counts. CDR3 loop: CAISAKAGLGTDTQYF. Written as DNA, the CDR3 is TGTGCCATCAGTGCTAAAGCCGGTCTTGGCACAGATACGCAGTATTTT. The rearrangement joins TRBV10-3 to TRBJ2-3; D gene uncertain. The germline V gene has CDR1 ENHRY and CDR2 SYGVKD. The germline V and J ends were trimmed by 4 bases and 1 base, with 15 bases remaining between them. The length of the CDR3 is 16 residues.